These T cell receptor beta chains were read from a single sample in a study of blood T cell repertoires in COVID-19. TCRdb's copy holds only in-frame clones and misses some; the assay was immunoSEQ multiplex PCR. This repertoire shows under 300,000 clones, around 86% found once; its top ten account for approximately 2.2%. The material sequenced was peripheral blood. The receptor source for this set is a man between 50 and 59 years old with acute or convalescent COVID-19. Both conserved end residues are part of each CDR3.

v_gene: TRBV5-1; j_gene: TRBJ2-7; CDR3aa: CASSLDSRSYEQYF
v_gene: TRBV5-1; j_gene: TRBJ1-2; CDR3aa: CASSLQGTGDYGYTF
v_gene: TRBV5-1; j_gene: TRBJ1-2; CDR3aa: CASSTGGANGYTF
v_gene: TRBV9; j_gene: TRBJ2-7; CDR3aa: CASSVSVKTGSYEQYF
v_gene: TRBV7-9; j_gene: TRBJ1-1; CDR3aa: CASSLGGSPEAFF
v_gene: TRBV6-5; j_gene: TRBJ1-2; CDR3aa: CASSYDRVAYGYTF
v_gene: TRBV7-2; j_gene: TRBJ1-2; CDR3aa: CASSSSYSYGYTF
v_gene: TRBV7-3; j_gene: TRBJ1-2; CDR3aa: CASSLEGWSYTF
v_gene: TRBV7-9; j_gene: TRBJ1-5; CDR3aa: CASSSGTGGQPQHF
v_gene: TRBV6-1; j_gene: TRBJ1-5; CDR3aa: CASSEVGGVNQPQHF
v_gene: TRBV21-1; j_gene: TRBJ1-4; CDR3aa: CASSTQSGGGESKEKLFF
v_gene: TRBV20-1; j_gene: TRBJ1-5; CDR3aa: CSASRTTGNQPQHF
v_gene: TRBV5-5; j_gene: TRBJ1-2; CDR3aa: CASSRRDSRGYTF
v_gene: TRBV12-5; j_gene: TRBJ2-1; CDR3aa: CASGSGLARGDEQFF
v_gene: TRBV14; j_gene: TRBJ2-7; CDR3aa: CASSHGQGYTYEQYF
v_gene: TRBV10-1; j_gene: TRBJ2-1; CDR3aa: CASSGKRGVSYNEQFF
v_gene: TRBV5-1; j_gene: TRBJ2-2; CDR3aa: CASRITGVNTGELFF
v_gene: TRBV18; j_gene: TRBJ2-7; CDR3aa: CASSPIQGVAYEQYF
v_gene: TRBV7-8; j_gene: TRBJ2-7; CDR3aa: CASTHPVGASGGLKQYF
v_gene: TRBV15; j_gene: TRBJ1-6; CDR3aa: CATSRGQGSALHF
v_gene: TRBV6-5; j_gene: TRBJ1-6; CDR3aa: CASFTIRGSPLHF
v_gene: TRBV30; j_gene: TRBJ2-4; CDR3aa: CAWSVGLAGGRVIQYF
v_gene: TRBV6-5; j_gene: TRBJ2-5; CDR3aa: CASSRGPYQETQYF
v_gene: TRBV2; j_gene: TRBJ2-2; CDR3aa: CASMGTANTGELFF
v_gene: TRBV28; j_gene: TRBJ1-4; CDR3aa: CASRGDITTNEKLFF
v_gene: TRBV10-3; j_gene: TRBJ1-5; CDR3aa: CAISEGANQPQHF
v_gene: TRBV14; j_gene: TRBJ1-2; CDR3aa: CASSQVRAWGYTF
v_gene: TRBV12-3/TRBV12-4; j_gene: TRBJ1-2; CDR3aa: CASSLGASSGYTF
v_gene: TRBV3-1/TRBV3-2; j_gene: TRBJ1-6; CDR3aa: CASSPSRGAPSSYNSPLHF